Here is one T cell receptor beta chain with its context. The germline gene is not matched at one end of the junction; a read error may be the cause. TCRdb keeps only in-frame clones here, not all; method: immunoSEQ multiplex PCR. Of around 88,000 clones listed, roughly nine tenths are singletons. These data are taken from a study of T cell changes during pregnancy in multiple sclerosis. CDR1 is SSHAT, CDR2 FNYEAQ, per germline (reference sequence). The CDR3 contains 18 residues. The TCR was taken from a female donor with multiple sclerosis, enrolled in a pregnancy study. Sequencing was performed on peripheral blood, taken in the first trimester of pregnancy. V is TRBV7-7 and J is TRBJ2-1; tentative D call: TRBD2 (5 bases). DNA of the CDR3: TGTGCTAGCAGCTTAGTGGCGGGCCCAAGCCGGGGATACAATGAGCAGTTCTTC. Encoded protein: CASSLVAGPSRGYNEQFF.